A selection of T cell receptor beta chains follows, all from one sample in a study of vaccination and CD4 T cells after COVID-19. A single record per CDR3 protein comes from TCRdb applying MiXCR to the PCR reads. The table includes roughly 11,000 distinct CDR3 sequences, approximately 58% detected once. What these receptors recognize is not known. Specimen: CD4+ T cells from blood, cultured in vitro. The receptors here all came from a human donor who had recovered from COVID-19. Each CDR3 is given with its conserved first and last residue. D genes are given only for firm matches. A clone size is listed for some rows: how often the clone was seen (once, few, many), or a class if it is expanded.

clone_size d_call j_call v_call cdr3_aa cdr3_nt
NA NA TRBJ2-1 TRBV20-1 CSASWQGGLDEQFF TGCAGTGCTTCCTGGCAGGGCGGGTTGGATGAGCAGTTCTTC
NA TRBD1 TRBJ2-5 TRBV25-1 CASREPHRDSDQETQYF TGTGCCAGCAGGGAACCACATAGGGACAGTGACCAAGAGACCCAGTACTTC
NA NA TRBJ2-7 TRBV2 CASSVFYEQYF TGTGCCAGCAGTGTATTCTACGAGCAGTACTTC
few TRBD1 TRBJ1-5 TRBV19 CASSMTGGSNQPQHF TGTGCCAGTAGTATGACAGGGGGCAGCAATCAGCCCCAGCATTTT
few TRBD2 TRBJ2-5 TRBV19 CASRIAGAETQYF TGTGCCAGTAGGATAGCGGGAGCAGAGACCCAGTACTTC
medium-sized NA TRBJ1-4 TRBV20-1 CSAPLRRSDFQTEKLFF TGCAGTGCACCTCTCCGCCGATCCGATTTCCAAACCGAAAAACTGTTTTTT
NA NA TRBJ2-3 TRBV12-3/TRBV12-4 CASSPDYSTDTQYF TGTGCCAGCAGTCCTGACTACTCCACAGATACGCAGTATTTT
NA NA TRBJ1-3 TRBV20-1 CSARAREAGNTIYF TGCAGTGCTAGAGCGCGGGAGGCTGGAAACACCATATATTTT
NA TRBD2 TRBJ2-3 TRBV15 CATSTGLADSDTQYF TGTGCCACCAGCACGGGACTAGCGGACTCAGATACGCAGTATTTT
NA TRBD2 TRBJ2-7 TRBV28 CASSPNSGRAIRYEQYF TGTGCCAGCAGCCCCAATAGTGGGAGGGCCATCAGGTACGAGCAGTACTTC
few TRBD1 TRBJ2-7 TRBV25-1 CASSAGNRGDYEQYF TGTGCCAGCTCAGCCGGAAACAGGGGGGACTACGAGCAGTACTTC
NA TRBD1 TRBJ1-1 TRBV6-2/TRBV6-3 CASLDRGFENTEAFF TGTGCCAGCCTGGACAGGGGGTTTGAGAACACTGAAGCTTTCTTT
NA TRBD1 TRBJ1-3 TRBV7-9 CASSLGQGSGNTIYF TGTGCCAGCAGCTTGGGACAGGGCTCTGGAAACACCATATATTTT
NA NA TRBJ2-3 TRBV6-1 CASVLAGGGDTQYF TGTGCCAGTGTCTTAGCCGGAGGGGGAGATACGCAGTATTTT
NA TRBD1 TRBJ2-7 TRBV6-1 CASSEEQGARDLEQYF TGTGCCAGCAGTGAAGAACAGGGGGCGCGTGACCTCGAGCAGTACTTC
NA NA TRBJ1-5 TRBV9 CASSASGSGQPQHF TGTGCCAGCAGCGCCTCAGGGTCGGGTCAGCCCCAGCATTTT
NA NA TRBJ1-1 TRBV7-8 CASSGQIMNTEAFF TGTGCCAGCAGCGGACAAATCATGAACACTGAAGCTTTCTTT
few TRBD2 TRBJ2-2 TRBV7-2 CASSLAGGSRGGTGELFF TGTGCCAGCAGCTTAGCTGGCGGGAGCCGGGGTGGCACCGGGGAGCTGTTTTTT
NA TRBD1 TRBJ2-1 TRBV20-1 CSASGDRGRFF TGCAGTGCTAGTGGGGACAGGGGCCGATTCTTC
NA NA TRBJ2-1 TRBV20-1 CSAKRTTSYNEQFF TGCAGTGCTAAAAGGACCACCTCCTACAATGAGCAGTTCTTC
NA NA TRBJ1-1 TRBV20-1 CSASLALIGNTEAFF TGCAGTGCTAGTTTAGCTTTGATTGGGAACACTGAAGCTTTCTTT
NA NA TRBJ1-1 TRBV11-2 CASRTLWGTEAFF TGTGCCAGCAGGACTTTATGGGGGACTGAAGCTTTCTTT
once NA TRBJ1-5 TRBV12-3/TRBV12-4 CASSTTGGASWNQPQHF TGTGCCAGCAGTACAACGGGTGGAGCGTCGTGGAATCAGCCCCAGCATTTT
few NA TRBJ2-7 TRBV12-3/TRBV12-4 CASSLNGYEQYF TGTGCCAGCAGTTTAAACGGCTACGAGCAGTACTTC
NA NA TRBJ1-1 TRBV19 CASSNEQGDTEAFF TGTGCCAGTAGTAACGAACAGGGTGACACTGAAGCTTTCTTT
NA NA TRBJ1-5 TRBV2 CASSAGSGSNQPQHF TGTGCCAGCAGTGCAGGGTCTGGAAGCAATCAGCCCCAGCATTTT
few NA TRBJ1-6 TRBV28 CASRLYGYNSPLHF TGTGCCAGCAGGTTATATGGGTATAATTCACCCCTCCACTTT
few NA TRBJ1-6 TRBV27 CASSWDFNSPLHF TGTGCCAGCAGTTGGGACTTTAATTCACCCCTCCACTTT
NA TRBD2 TRBJ2-1 TRBV20-1 CSAVAGAYNEQFF TGCAGTGCCGTAGCGGGAGCCTACAATGAGCAGTTCTTC
few TRBD2 TRBJ2-5 TRBV20-1 CSARRLAGPPQETQYF TGCAGTGCTAGAAGGCTAGCGGGACCACCGCAAGAGACCCAGTACTTC
NA TRBD2 TRBJ2-3 TRBV20-1 CSATSGGYTDTQYF TGCAGTGCCACTAGCGGGGGGTACACAGATACGCAGTATTTT
NA NA TRBJ2-3 TRBV7-2 CASSPWAHTDTQYF TGTGCCAGCAGCCCCTGGGCCCACACAGATACGCAGTATTTT
NA NA TRBJ2-5 TRBV5-4 CASSLAAKDLTQYF TGTGCCAGCAGCTTAGCCGCCAAGGATCTGACCCAGTACTTC
few NA TRBJ1-6 TRBV6-2/TRBV6-3 CASSRGSDSPLHF TGTGCCAGCAGCCGGGGTTCGGATTCACCCCTCCACTTT
NA NA TRBJ1-1 TRBV29-1 CSVERGLGTEAFF TGCAGCGTTGAGAGGGGCTTGGGCACTGAAGCTTTCTTT
few NA TRBJ2-7 TRBV28 CASSLGRGTRYEQYF TGTGCCAGCAGTTTGGGGCGGGGAACCCGCTACGAGCAGTACTTC
medium-sized TRBD1 TRBJ2-3 TRBV25-1 CASRTGARDTQYF TGTGCCAGCAGGACAGGGGCGAGAGATACGCAGTATTTT
NA NA TRBJ1-5 TRBV20-1 CSADRDLNQPQHF TGCAGTGCCGACCGGGACTTAAATCAGCCCCAGCATTTT
NA NA TRBJ2-3 TRBV7-9 CASSFYAGADTDTQYF TGTGCCAGCAGCTTTTACGCAGGGGCCGACACAGATACGCAGTATTTT